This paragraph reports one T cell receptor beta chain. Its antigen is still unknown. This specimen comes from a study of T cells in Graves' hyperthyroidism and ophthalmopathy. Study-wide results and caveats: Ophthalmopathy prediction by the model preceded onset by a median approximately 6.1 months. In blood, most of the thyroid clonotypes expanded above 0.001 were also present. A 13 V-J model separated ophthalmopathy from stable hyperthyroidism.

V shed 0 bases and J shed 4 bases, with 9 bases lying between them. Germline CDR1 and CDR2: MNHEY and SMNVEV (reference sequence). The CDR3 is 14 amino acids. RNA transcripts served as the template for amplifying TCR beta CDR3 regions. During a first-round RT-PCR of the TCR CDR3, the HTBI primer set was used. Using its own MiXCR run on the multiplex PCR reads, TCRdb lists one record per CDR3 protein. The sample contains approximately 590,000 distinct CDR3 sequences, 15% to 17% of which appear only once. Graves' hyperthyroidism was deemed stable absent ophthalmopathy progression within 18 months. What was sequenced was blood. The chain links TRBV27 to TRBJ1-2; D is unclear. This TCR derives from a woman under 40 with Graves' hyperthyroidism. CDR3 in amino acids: CASSLSVRGYGYTF. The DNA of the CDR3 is TGTGCCAGCAGTTTATCTGTTCGTGGCTATGGCTACACCTTC.